Each of the 21 T cell receptor beta chains below was sequenced from the same sample in a study of blood T cells in healthy people across ages. Through a sample-barcoded 5' primer and a J-beta primer mix, a second PCR was run for roughly 6 to 12 cycles. TCRdb re-called the 5' RACE reads with MiXCR, one entry per CDR3 protein. Of over a million distinct CDR3 sequences in the sample, about 25% were seen once. These data are also associated with another study on T cells of mothers and their children.

The sample comprised blood. The receptors shown here come from a girl between 2 and 10 years old in good health.

V usage is TRBV29-1 and J usage is TRBJ2-7; D possibly uses TRBD1 or TRBD2 (5 bases each). Trimming cost V 7 bases and J 7 bases, with 20 bases left between them. The CDR3 extends over 13 amino acids. From germline, CDR1 is SQVTM and CDR2 ANQGSEA. In nucleotides, the CDR3 is TGCAGCGCACATGCGAGGGGAGCGGAGGAGCAGTACTTC. Its translation: CSAHARGAEEQYF.

The J gene is TRBJ2-1, the V gene TRBV11-2; TRBD1 might be the D (5 bases). This CDR3 is 14 amino acids long. Germline values: CDR1 SGHAT, CDR2 FQNNGV. V was cut by 0 bases and J by 8 bases, with 11 bases left in between. The CDR3 loop reads CASSLEAGWDEQFF. The CDR3 DNA is TGTGCCAGCAGCTTAGAGGCAGGGTGGGATGAGCAGTTCTTC.

The gene calls are TRBV29-1 and TRBJ2-5; 9 bases match TRBD2. CDR1 SQVTM and CDR2 ANQGSEA come from the germline V gene. V was pared by 6 bases and J by 4 bases, with 6 bases of the junction left unmatched. CDR3 length: 13 residues. CDR3 in amino acids: CSVLTSGGETQYF. The CDR3 DNA reads TGCAGCGTGCTGACTAGCGGAGGAGAGACCCAGTACTTC. Based on the CDR3 plus reference TRBV29-1 and TRBJ2-5, the full variable domain is SAVISQKPSRDICQRGTSLTIQCQVDSQVTMMFWYRQQPGQSLTLIATANQGSEATYESGFVIDKFPISRPNLTFSTLTVSNMSPEDSSIYLCSVLTSGGETQYFGPGTRLLVL.

This clonotype was observed a handful of times. The CDR3 DNA follows: TGTGCCAGCAGCAATATGGGGGAACGGGACGAGCAGTACTTC. It yields the protein CASSNMGERDEQYF. V is TRBV21-1 and J is TRBJ2-7; the DNA was not compared with TRBD1, the D call given in the table. TRBV21-1 is marked as a pseudogene. The length of the CDR3 is 14 residues.

This clonotype showed up just a few times. V gene TRBV14 combines with J gene TRBJ1-4; 9 bases map to TRBD1. From germline, CDR1 is SGHDN and CDR2 FVKESK. This CDR3 is built from 17 residues. Trimming at V came to 6 bases and at J to 0 bases, leaving 8 bases not matched to a gene. CDR3 coding DNA: TGTGCCAGCAGTAGGGGGACAGGGCTGACAACTAATGAAAAACTGTTTTTT. It is translated as CASSRGTGLTTNEKLFF.

The V call is TRBV29-1, the J call TRBJ2-3, with a possible D match to TRBD1 (6 bases). V was cut by 6 bases and J by 3 bases, with 16 bases left in between. Germline CDR1 is SQVTM and CDR2 is ANQGSEA. The CDR3 is 14 residues long. CDR3 in amino acids: CSVRQGFSTDTQYF. CDR3 DNA: TGCAGCGTGCGCCAGGGGTTTTCGACAGATACGCAGTATTTT.

This chain connects TRBV6-1 to TRBJ2-5; unclear D gene. The length of the CDR3 is 14 residues. Trimming removed 11 bases at V and 5 bases at J, with 21 bases between. In germline, CDR1 is MNHNS, CDR2 SASEGT. CDR3 amino acids: CAGVAGRSGETQYF. The CDR3 DNA is TGTGCCGGCGTAGCTGGGCGCTCCGGGGAGACCCAGTACTTC.

CDR3 region: CSARAVAGQGAVYYGYTF. Here the CDR3 DNA reads TGCAGTGCTAGAGCAGTCGCGGGACAGGGGGCTGTTTACTATGGCTACACCTTC. The chain couples TRBV20-1 to TRBJ1-2; the match to TRBD1 covers 12 bases. This CDR3 comprises 18 residues. J gave up 3 bases and V 1 base, and 12 bases lay outside the gene matches. The V gene's germline CDR1 is DFQATT and CDR2 SNEGSKA (reference sequence).

In its sample, this clonotype was seen once. The chain links TRBV29-1 to TRBJ2-1; D unresolved. The CDR3 has 13 residues. V was cut by 7 bases and J by 2 bases, with 12 bases left in between. The germline V gene encodes CDR1 SQVTM and CDR2 ANQGSEA. The CDR3 DNA is TGCAGCGCCAGTCTGGCGGCCTACAATGAGCAGTTCTTC. Translating gives CSASLAAYNEQFF.

CDR3 bases: TGTGCCAGCAGTTCGAACAGGGGTTCTGGCTACACCTTC. This encodes CASSSNRGSGYTF. V usage is TRBV6-5 and J usage is TRBJ1-2, with 7 bases fitting TRBD1. CDR3 length: 13 residues. Trimming cost V 4 bases and J 7 bases; bases outside gene matches: 6. Germline lookup yields CDR1 MNHEY and CDR2 SVGAGI.

The chain carries TRBV3-1 and TRBJ2-5; TRBD2 matches at 8 bases. V lost 6 bases, J lost 5 bases, and 8 bases stayed unmatched. Germline V gene lookup returns CDR1 LGHDT and CDR2 YNNKEL (reference sequence). The CDR3 loop spans 14 amino acids. Here the CDR3 DNA reads TGTGCCAGCAGACTAGCGGTAGGGGGGGAGACCCAGTACTTC. Translated, it gives CASRLAVGGETQYF.

This clonotype was recorded once. The CDR3 DNA follows: TGTGCCACCAGAGGGACTGCCTACAATGAGCAGTTCTTC. Protein product: CATRGTAYNEQFF. The chain combines TRBV15 with TRBJ2-7; TRBD2 is a possible D gene (6 bases). The J call may be mistaken, given a closer DNA end match to TRBJ2-1. This CDR3 comprises 13 residues. Germline V gene data show CDR1 as LNHNV and CDR2 as YYDKDF (reference sequence).

In its sample, this clonotype was seen a few times. The V and J genes are TRBV9 and TRBJ2-5; TRBD2 agrees at 9 bases. Germline lookup yields CDR1 SGDLS and CDR2 YYNGEE. This CDR3 is built from 17 residues. J gave up 0 bases and V 3 bases, and 9 bases lay outside the gene matches. In DNA, the CDR3 is TGTGCCAGCAGCGGTGTTGGTAGCGGGGGATACCAAGAGACCCAGTACTTC. Translating gives CASSGVGSGGYQETQYF.

This chain links TRBV20-1 with TRBJ2-6; D is uncertain. Germline loops: CDR1 DFQATT, CDR2 SNEGSKA (reference sequence). The CDR3 has 18 amino acids. V lost 0 bases to trimming and J lost 0 bases, with 15 bases between them. CDR3 in DNA: TGCAGTGCTAGAGATCGTACCAGGTTTAACTCTGGGGCCAACGTCCTGACTTTC. Protein: CSARDRTRFNSGANVLTF.

The rearrangement links TRBV4-1 to TRBJ2-1; the D is unclear. This CDR3 has 12 amino acids. Trimming stripped 4 bases from V and 8 bases from J, with 9 bases between. The germline CDR1 and CDR2 sequences are MGHRA and YSYEKL. Written as DNA, the CDR3 is TGCGCCAGCAGCCCCGTTGGGGATGAGCAGTTCTTC. It yields the protein CASSPVGDEQFF.

This clonotype came up a few times. This chain links TRBV9 with TRBJ2-5; TRBD1 is a possible D gene (8 bases). The V gene's germline CDR1 is SGDLS and CDR2 YYNGEE. The CDR3 has 14 residues. Trimming removed 2 bases at V and 5 bases at J, with 13 bases between. The CDR3 sequence is CASSVTGGEETQYF. CDR3 nucleotides: TGTGCCAGCAGCGTCACAGGGGGGGAGGAGACCCAGTACTTC.

The chain uses TRBV5-5 and TRBJ2-5; 9 bases are a match to TRBD1. Germline V gene lookup returns CDR1 SGHKS and CDR2 YYEKEE (reference sequence). This CDR3 is built from 15 residues. With V trimmed by 5 bases and J by 4 bases, 9 bases remained unmatched. The CDR3, as DNA: TGTGCCAGCAGACTTCGGACAGGGGCGGCAGAGACCCAGTACTTC. Encoded protein: CASRLRTGAAETQYF.

The chain couples TRBV14 to TRBJ1-1; D unclear. V was shortened by 1 base and J by 5 bases, with 8 bases between the two germline ends. Germline CDR1 and CDR2: SGHDN and FVKESK. CDR3 length: 13 amino acids. CDR3 region: CASSQVMGTEAFF. In DNA form, the CDR3 reads TGTGCCAGCAGCCAAGTGATGGGGACTGAAGCTTTCTTT.

This chain joins TRBV11-2 and TRBJ2-7; 7 nucleotides agree with TRBD1. J was trimmed by 4 bases and V by 5 bases; bases with no gene match: 14. CDR3 length: 16 amino acids. Germline V gene sequence: CDR1 SGHAT, CDR2 FQNNGV. In DNA form, the CDR3 reads TGTGCCAGCAGCCGAACCCTGACAGACAGGGATTACGAGCAGTACTTC. It yields the protein CASSRTLTDRDYEQYF.

This rearrangement joins TRBV14 to TRBJ2-7; the match to TRBD2 covers 7 bases. The CDR3 is 13 residues long. Germline CDR1 SGHDN, CDR2 FVKESK. Trimming at V came to 4 bases and at J to 5 bases, leaving 5 bases not matched to a gene. CDR3 in DNA: TGTGCCAGCAGCCGGGCGGGAGTCAACGAGCAGTACTTC. Translating it yields CASSRAGVNEQYF.

The genes are TRBV27 and TRBJ2-3; D is perhaps TRBD2 (5 bases). Trimming cost V 2 bases and J 0 bases, with 9 bases left between them. Germline CDR1 and CDR2: MNHEY and SMNVEV (reference sequence). This CDR3 has 15 amino acids. The CDR3, as DNA: TGTGCCAGCAGTTTACTTAGCGCGAGCACAGATACGCAGTATTTT. Protein sequence: CASSLLSASTDTQYF.